The 16 T cell receptor beta chains listed next were all sequenced from one sample in a study of blood T cell repertoires in COVID-19. Produced via immunoSEQ multiplex PCR; TCRdb's table is partial and in-frame only. The sample gives 99,000 or so clones, roughly four fifths of which show up once; around 4.8% is in the top ten. Sequencing was performed on peripheral blood. These receptors came from a man aged 55 to 69 with acute or convalescent COVID-19.

Written as DNA, the CDR3 is TGCGCCAGCAGCAGGGGACAGGGGGCGAGCTATGGCTACACCTTC. It encodes CASSRGQGASYGYTF. The rearrangement links TRBV4-3 to TRBJ1-2; 12 bases line up with TRBD1. The CDR3 extends over 15 amino acids. Trimming took 5 bases from V and 4 from J; bases not matched to a gene: 5. The germline V gene encodes CDR1 LGHNA and CDR2 YSLEER.

V is TRBV19 and J is TRBJ1-2; TRBD1 might be the D (5 bases). CDR1 and CDR2 from the germline V gene are LNHDA and SQIVND (reference sequence). The CDR3 runs to 13 residues. Between the trimmed V and J ends, which lost 8 bases and 8 bases, there was a span of 18 bases. CDR3: CASRNERGVGYTF. The CDR3 nucleotides read TGTGCCAGTCGAAATGAACGGGGGGTCGGCTACACCTTC. Variable domain in full (rest from reference TRBV19 and TRBJ1-2): DGGITQSPKYLFRKEGQNVTLSCEQNLNHDAMYWYRQDPGQGLRLIYYSQIVNDFQKGDIAEGYSVSREKKESFPLTVTSAQKNPTAFYLCASRNERGVGYTFGSGTRLTVV.

This chain links TRBV2 with TRBJ2-1; 13 bases align to TRBD2. Germline V CDR1 and CDR2: SNHLY, FYNNEI. The V segment lost 6 bases and the J segment 7 bases; nucleotides outside the gene matches: 6. The CDR3 runs 15 residues. The CDR3 DNA sequence: TGTGCCAGCAGCCCTTCGACTAGCGGGGGGAATGAGCAGTTCTTC. It yields the protein CASSPSTSGGNEQFF.

The chain couples TRBV27 to TRBJ2-3; the match to TRBD1 covers 10 bases. The CDR3 is 14 amino acids. CDR1 is MNHEY, CDR2 SMNVEV, per germline (reference sequence). Unmatched junction bases numbered 0, after V lost 1 base and J lost 5 bases. The CDR3 region has the DNA TGTGCCAGCAGTTTATGGACAGGGGGAGATACGCAGTATTTT. It encodes CASSLWTGGDTQYF.

This chain links TRBV19 with TRBJ1-2; a weak D match, TRBD1 (6 bases). Trimming cost V 6 bases and J 2 bases, with 13 bases left between them. This CDR3 spans 14 amino acids. Per germline, CDR1 LNHDA and CDR2 SQIVND (reference sequence). The CDR3 DNA reads TGTGCCAGTAGCCCGGACAGTCTAAACTATGGCTACACCTTC. This codes for CASSPDSLNYGYTF.

The V and J genes are TRBV5-6 and TRBJ2-5; 12 bases fit TRBD2. The CDR3 loop spans 15 amino acids. The junction had 9 bases not matched to a gene; V was cut back by 5 bases and J by 7 bases. Germline CDR1 SGHDT, CDR2 YYEEEE. This CDR3 reads CASSRPQTSGGTQYF. CDR3 in DNA: TGTGCCAGCAGTAGACCGCAGACTAGCGGGGGGACCCAGTACTTC. Filled out from reference TRBV5-6 and TRBJ2-5, the complete variable domain reads DAGVTQSPTHLIKTRGQQVTLRCSPKSGHDTVSWYQQALGQGPQFIFQYYEEEERQRGNFPDRFSGHQFPNYSSELNVNALLLGDSALYLCASSRPQTSGGTQYFGPGTRLLVL.

V is TRBV10-1 and J is TRBJ2-7; D perhaps matches TRBD1 (6 bases). CDR3 length equals 16 residues. Trimming left V 6 bases short and J 5 bases short, with 23 bases between. CDR1 and CDR2 from the germline V gene are WNHNN and SYGVQD (reference sequence). CDR3 protein: CASSTGTKGHRDEQYF. For the CDR3, the DNA is TGCGCCAGCAGCACCGGGACAAAGGGGCATAGGGACGAGCAGTACTTC.

V and J are TRBV7-9 and TRBJ2-3; 7 positions match TRBD1. The V and J ends lost 1 base and 0 bases, in that order; junction bases with no gene match: 7. The CDR3 length is 17 residues. The germline V gene encodes CDR1 SEHNR and CDR2 FQNEAQ (reference sequence). The CDR3 loop is CASSLEPGTDSTDTQYF. CDR3 nucleotides: TGTGCCAGCAGCTTAGAGCCTGGGACAGATAGCACAGATACGCAGTATTTT.

This clone has a single count. The rearrangement joins TRBV7-2 to TRBJ2-5, with 7 bases lining up with TRBD1. The trim removed 3 bases at V and 4 bases at J, leaving 8 bases unmatched. The CDR3 is made up of 15 amino acids. CDR1 and CDR2 (germline): SGHTA, FQGNSA. This CDR3 reads CASSFQTGSGETQYF. CDR3 sequence (DNA): TGTGCCAGCAGCTTCCAGACAGGGTCGGGAGAGACCCAGTACTTC. Together with reference TRBV7-2 and TRBJ2-5, the CDR3 gives the full variable domain: GAGVSQSPSNKVTEKGKDVELRCDPISGHTALYWYRQSLGQGLEFLIYFQGNSAPDKSGLPSDRFSAERTGGSVSTLTIQRTQQEDSAVYLCASSFQTGSGETQYFGPGTRLLVL.

This chain links TRBV7-2 with TRBJ1-2; 8 bases line up with TRBD1. Germline V lookup: CDR1 SGHTA, CDR2 FQGNSA. This CDR3 comprises 13 residues. V lost 4 bases and J lost 8; bases outside the gene matches: 6. Written as DNA, the CDR3 is TGTGCCAGCAGCTCAGGACAGGGTAGGGGCTACACCTTC. It translates to CASSSGQGRGYTF. Based on the CDR3 plus reference TRBV7-2 and TRBJ1-2, the full variable domain is GAGVSQSPSNKVTEKGKDVELRCDPISGHTALYWYRQSLGQGLEFLIYFQGNSAPDKSGLPSDRFSAERTGGSVSTLTIQRTQQEDSAVYLCASSSGQGRGYTFGSGTRLTVV.

V gene TRBV14 combines with J gene TRBJ1-2; TRBD1 agrees at 9 bases. With 2 bases clipped from V and 4 bases from J, the junction kept 5 bases outside the gene matches. Germline V gene lookup returns CDR1 SGHDN and CDR2 FVKESK. The length of the CDR3 is 15 residues. CDR3 DNA: TGTGCCAGCAGCCAATTTGGGACAGGGACCTATGGCTACACCTTC. It yields the protein CASSQFGTGTYGYTF.

V and J are TRBV5-4 and TRBJ2-1; 10 bases match TRBD2. Germline assignment: CDR1 SGHNT and CDR2 YYREEE (reference sequence). The CDR3 has 15 amino acids. The V and J ends lost 5 bases and 6 bases, in that order; junction bases with no gene match: 8. CDR3 region: CASRTLAGEGNEQFF. As DNA, the CDR3 is TGTGCCAGCAGGACTCTAGCGGGAGAAGGCAATGAGCAGTTCTTC.

This chain links TRBV29-1 with TRBJ2-5; the match to TRBD1 covers 7 bases. The CDR3 totals 14 residues. V lost 6 bases to trimming and J lost 7 bases; unmatched junction nucleotides: 14. Germline-derived CDR1 and CDR2 are SQVTM and ANQGSEA. The CDR3 DNA follows: TGCAGCGTCGGAAAAATGACAGGGTGGGCGACCCAGTACTTC. Residues: CSVGKMTGWATQYF. The full variable domain, with the rest looked up from reference TRBV29-1 and TRBJ2-5, is SAVISQKPSRDICQRGTSLTIQCQVDSQVTMMFWYRQQPGQSLTLIATANQGSEATYESGFVIDKFPISRPNLTFSTLTVSNMSPEDSSIYLCSVGKMTGWATQYFGPGTRLLVL.

The chain couples TRBV27 to TRBJ2-2; TRBD1 aligns across 9 bases. The length of the CDR3 is 17 residues. Germline trimming cut 7 bases from V and 1 base from J; bases unmatched to any gene: 10. CDR1 and CDR2 from the germline V gene are MNHEY and SMNVEV (reference sequence). CDR3 DNA: TGTGCCAGCACCCGGGACAGGGAGGCCCTGAACACCGGGGAGCTGTTTTTT. It translates to CASTRDREALNTGELFF.

This rearrangement joins TRBV6-1 to TRBJ1-1, with D perhaps matching TRBD1 (6 bases). Germline CDR1 MNHNS, CDR2 SASEGT. The V end lost 0 bases, the J end lost 1 base, and 6 bases lay between the germline ends. This CDR3 is built from 14 residues. The CDR3, as DNA: TGTGCCAGCAGTGAAGCAGGGGGGAACACTGAAGCTTTCTTT. Translation gives CASSEAGGNTEAFF.

The rearrangement uses TRBV24-1 and TRBJ2-5; maybe TRBD1 (5 bases). V gave up 6 bases and J gave up 1 base, with 14 bases separating them. The CDR3 totals 15 residues. The germline V gene has CDR1 KGHDR and CDR2 SFDVKD. CDR3 sequence reads: CATSSASDSQETQYF. In DNA form, the CDR3 reads TGTGCCACCAGTTCAGCCTCCGACAGCCAAGAGACCCAGTACTTC.